This T cell receptor beta chain was documented in a study of blood T cell repertoires in COVID-19. The wider study: PBMCs, B-cell-depleted T cells, or T cells provided the cDNA or gDNA that made up the material.

Participants had their cohort set by participant-reported clinical history. As processed by the authors: Estimated nucleated cell counts came from reference gene primer amplification. The assay was immunoSEQ multiplex PCR, and TCRdb's table has in-frame clones only and misses some. From that table come the V and J calls and clone size; the DNA was used to work out D and trimming. Among around 170,000 clones listed, around 80% were seen once. Sequencing was done on a sample of PBMCs or T cells enriched from blood (not recorded which). The origin of this receptor is a man aged 45-65 years who had recovered from COVID-19.

The CDR3 region has the DNA TGTGCCAGCAAAAGAGCGGGGGGGCAGTACGAGCAGTACTTC. It encodes CASKRAGGQYEQYF. The chain carries TRBV28 and TRBJ2-7; 10 bases align to TRBD2. With 7 bases clipped from V and 4 bases from J, the junction kept 7 bases outside the gene matches. CDR1 and CDR2 from the germline V gene are MDHEN and SYDVKM. This CDR3 has 14 amino acids.